One sample yielded the 22 T cell receptor beta chains listed below, sequenced in a study of blood T cell repertoires in COVID-19. Sequencing was performed with immunoSEQ multiplex PCR; in TCRdb, only in-frame clones are kept and a portion is missing. Of about 300,000 clones listed, 70% to 90% are singletons. The specimen was PBMCs or T cells enriched from blood (not recorded which). Receptors originate from a woman between 18 and 30 years old who had recovered from COVID-19.

The V call is TRBV7-3, the J call TRBJ1-6, with 8 bases aligning to TRBD1. This CDR3 spans 15 amino acids. The germline CDR1 and CDR2 sequences are SGHTA and FQGTGA. J was trimmed by 7 bases and V by 3 bases; bases with no gene match: 5. The CDR3 here is CASSLGGQGNSPLHF. The CDR3, as DNA: TGTGCCAGCAGCTTGGGCGGACAGGGAAATTCACCCCTCCACTTT.

V gene TRBV7-3 combines with J gene TRBJ1-2, with TRBD1 identical over 8 bases. V gave up 4 bases and J gave up 4 bases; unmatched junction bases: 17. In germline, CDR1 is SGHTA, CDR2 FQGTGA. This CDR3 contains 18 residues. CDR3 in DNA: TGTGCCAGCAGCTCATCTCCCCCATTTGACAGGGGAAGCTATGGCTACACCTTC. It encodes CASSSSPPFDRGSYGYTF. The full variable domain, its missing parts supplied by reference TRBV7-3 and TRBJ1-2, is GAGVSQTPSNKVTEKGKYVELRCDPISGHTALYWYRQSLGQGPEFLIYFQGTGAADDSGLPNDRFFAVRPEGSVSTLKIQRTERGDSAVYLCASSSSPPFDRGSYGYTFGSGTRLTVV.

The rearrangement uses TRBV5-6 and TRBJ2-7, with TRBD1 identical over 7 bases. With V trimmed by 0 bases and J by 1 base, 1 base remained unmatched. Germline lookup yields CDR1 SGHDT and CDR2 YYEEEE. There are 14 residues in the CDR3. The CDR3 region is CASSLVRGSYEQYF. CDR3 coding DNA: TGTGCCAGCAGCTTGGTCAGGGGGTCCTACGAGCAGTACTTC.

This chain uses TRBV19 with TRBJ2-7; 7 nucleotides line up with TRBD1. CDR1 is LNHDA, CDR2 SQIVND, per germline (reference sequence). This CDR3 contains 13 residues. V lost 6 bases, J lost 2 bases, and 4 bases stayed unmatched. Written as DNA, the CDR3 is TGTGCCAGTAGCTTTGGACAGGCCTACGAGCAGTACTTC. Protein sequence: CASSFGQAYEQYF. Together with reference TRBV19 and TRBJ2-7, the CDR3 gives the full variable domain: DGGITQSPKYLFRKEGQNVTLSCEQNLNHDAMYWYRQDPGQGLRLIYYSQIVNDFQKGDIAEGYSVSREKKESFPLTVTSAQKNPTAFYLCASSFGQAYEQYFGPGTRLTVT.

The chain uses TRBV25-1 and TRBJ1-1; D is perhaps TRBD1 (6 bases). Trimming stripped 8 bases from V and 4 bases from J, with 20 bases between. In germline, CDR1 is MGHDK, CDR2 SYGVNS. The CDR3 runs to 15 residues. The CDR3 region has the DNA TGTGCCAGCTCTAGACCCCAGGGGACGAGCACTGAAGCTTTCTTT. Its translation is CASSRPQGTSTEAFF.

The chain has TRBV15 and TRBJ2-3; D might be TRBD1 (5 bases). Germline lookup yields CDR1 LNHNV and CDR2 YYDKDF (reference sequence). The CDR3 sequence is 14 residues long. The V end was cut by 0 bases, the J end by 1 base, with 5 bases between. CDR3 in amino acids: CATSREQGTDTQYF. CDR3 nucleotides: TGTGCCACCAGCAGAGAACAGGGCACAGATACGCAGTATTTT.

The chain recombines TRBV2 with TRBJ1-2; D gene ambiguous. Trimming stripped 6 bases from V and 8 bases from J, with 10 bases between. This CDR3 contains 11 residues. Looked up from germline, CDR1 is SNHLY and CDR2 is FYNNEI. In nucleotides, the CDR3 is TGTGCCAGCAGCCAAGTCGGGGGCTACACCTTC. Translating it yields CASSQVGGYTF.

The rearrangement joins TRBV19 to TRBJ1-1, with 7 positions matching TRBD1. Unmatched junction bases numbered 9, after V lost 4 bases and J lost 4 bases. Germline lookup yields CDR1 LNHDA and CDR2 SQIVND (reference sequence). This CDR3 contains 15 residues. The CDR3 DNA reads as TGTGCCAGTAGTAAGGGGGCATCCAGGCTCACTGAAGCTTTCTTT. Amino acid sequence: CASSKGASRLTEAFF.

The chain carries TRBV14 and TRBJ2-2; possible D gene TRBD1, 6 bases. Per germline, CDR1 SGHDN and CDR2 FVKESK. The CDR3 is 13 residues long. The V end lost 0 bases, the J end lost 9 bases, and 8 bases lay between the germline ends. The CDR3 protein is CASSQEGARELFF. The CDR3 bases are TGTGCCAGCAGCCAAGAGGGGGCCCGGGAGCTGTTTTTT.

This clone appeared once. The chain employs TRBV27 and TRBJ2-7, with 7 bases matching TRBD1. This CDR3 is built from 12 residues. Looked up from germline, CDR1 is MNHEY and CDR2 is SMNVEV (reference sequence). The V and J ends lost 5 bases and 5 bases, in that order; junction bases with no gene match: 3. CDR3 nucleotides: TGTGCCAGCAGTAGAGACAGGGACGAGCAGTACTTC. Protein: CASSRDRDEQYF.

The V and J genes are TRBV5-6 and TRBJ2-1; TRBD2 matches at 15 bases. V lost 3 bases to trimming and J lost 4 bases; unmatched junction nucleotides: 2. The CDR3 covers 16 residues. The germline CDR1 and CDR2 sequences are SGHDT and YYEEEE. The CDR3, as DNA: TGTGCCAGCAGCTGGGGACTAGCGGGAGGATACAATGAGCAGTTCTTC. This sequence encodes CASSWGLAGGYNEQFF.

This rearrangement joins TRBV7-8 to TRBJ2-7, with 7 bases fitting TRBD2. V gave up 8 bases and J gave up 4 bases; unmatched junction bases: 11. Per the germline V gene, CDR1 is SGHVS and CDR2 is FQNEAQ. The CDR3 is made up of 14 amino acids. The CDR3 nucleotides read TGTGCCAGCGCTCTGGGAGGGGCCTCGTACGAGCAGTACTTC. Encoded protein: CASALGGASYEQYF. Based on the CDR3 plus reference TRBV7-8 and TRBJ2-7, the full variable domain is GAGVSQSPRYKVAKRGQDVALRCDPISGHVSLFWYQQALGQGPEFLTYFQNEAQLDKSGLPSDRFFAERPEGSVSTLKIQRTQQEDSAVYLCASALGGASYEQYFGPGTRLTVT.

The chain links TRBV3-1 (or the pseudogene TRBV3-2) to TRBJ1-2; D is possibly TRBD1 (5 bases). Trimming cost V 1 base and J 2 bases, with 5 bases left between them. The CDR3 spans 13 residues. The germline CDR1 and CDR2 sequences are LGHDT and YNNKEL (reference sequence). The CDR3 bases are TGTGCCAGCAGCCAAGGACAGAACTATGGCTACACCTTC. This translates into CASSQGQNYGYTF.

This chain connects TRBV3-1 (or the pseudogene TRBV3-2) to TRBJ1-2; the match to TRBD1 covers 12 bases. Trimming at V came to 1 base and at J to 8 bases, leaving 2 bases not matched to a gene. The CDR3 has 14 residues. Looked up from germline, CDR1 is LGHDT and CDR2 is YNNKEL (reference sequence). The CDR3 sequence is CASSQGDRGQGYTF. The CDR3 nucleotides read TGTGCCAGCAGCCAAGGGGACAGGGGGCAAGGCTACACCTTC.

The chain is built from TRBV5-5 and TRBJ1-2; possibly TRBD1 for D (6 bases). The CDR3 extends over 14 amino acids. Germline V CDR1 and CDR2: SGHKS, YYEKEE (reference sequence). The V end was cut by 4 bases, the J end by 2 bases, with 12 bases between. In nucleotides, the CDR3 is TGTGCCAGCAGCCTACAGGGATCCAACTATGGCTACACCTTC. Translated: CASSLQGSNYGYTF. Full variable domain (rest looked up from reference TRBV5-5 and TRBJ1-2): DAGVTQSPTHLIKTRGQQVTLRCSPISGHKSVSWYQQVLGQGPQFIFQYYEKEERGRGNFPDRFSARQFPNYSSELNVNALLLGDSALYLCASSLQGSNYGYTFGSGTRLTVV.

The rearrangement uses TRBV9 and TRBJ2-7, with D possibly matching TRBD1 (6 bases). Germline CDR1 SGDLS, CDR2 YYNGEE. This CDR3 region has 16 residues. Trimming took 3 bases from V and 1 from J, leaving 17 bases between them. CDR3 coding DNA: TGTGCCAGCAGCGGATATCGGGGCAGGGGTTCCTACGAGCAGTACTTC. Protein product: CASSGYRGRGSYEQYF.

This chain uses TRBV7-3 with TRBJ2-2; possibly TRBD2 for D (5 bases). The V end was cut by 8 bases, the J end by 3 bases, with 7 bases between. This CDR3 contains 12 residues. CDR1 and CDR2 (germline): SGHTA, FQGTGA. The CDR3 here is CASGRDTGELFF. CDR3 bases: TGTGCCAGCGGGAGAGACACCGGGGAGCTGTTTTTT. The full variable domain, rest sourced from reference TRBV7-3 and TRBJ2-2, is GAGVSQTPSNKVTEKGKYVELRCDPISGHTALYWYRQSLGQGPEFLIYFQGTGAADDSGLPNDRFFAVRPEGSVSTLKIQRTERGDSAVYLCASGRDTGELFFGEGSRLTVL.

The chain joins TRBV5-1 to TRBJ2-7; a possible D gene is TRBD2 (6 bases). This CDR3 comprises 14 residues. Germline CDR1 SGHRS, CDR2 YFSETQ. With 3 bases removed from V and 3 bases from J, the gap between germline ends came to 13 bases. This CDR3 reads CASSSMVGGYEQYF. CDR3 bases: TGCGCCAGCAGCTCCATGGTGGGAGGCTACGAGCAGTACTTC.

This chain links TRBV6-5 with TRBJ1-4; D is ambiguous. V lost 3 bases, J lost 5 bases, and 13 bases lay in between. The germline V gene encodes CDR1 MNHEY and CDR2 SVGAGI. The length of the CDR3 is 15 residues. DNA for the CDR3: TGTGCCAGCAGTTATCAAATGGGCGACAATGAAAAACTGTTTTTT. Translating gives CASSYQMGDNEKLFF.

As regards this clone: The sample holds other DNA sequences that translate to the same CDR3. The chain combines TRBV19 with TRBJ1-4, with unresolved D. The CDR3 is 12 residues long. The V end lost 6 bases, the J end lost 5 bases, and 7 bases lay between the germline ends. Germline loops: CDR1 LNHDA, CDR2 SQIVND (reference sequence). The CDR3 nucleotides are TGTGCCAGTAGGACGGGAAATGAAAAACTGTTTTTT. Translating gives CASRTGNEKLFF.

The chain has TRBV29-1 and TRBJ2-1, with TRBD2 matching over 7 bases. Germline CDR1 SQVTM, CDR2 ANQGSEA. J was trimmed by 6 bases and V by 4 bases; bases with no gene match: 3. The CDR3 sequence is 12 residues long. The CDR3, as DNA: TGCAGCGTTGGGGGGGGAGGCAATGAGCAGTTCTTC. Its translation is CSVGGGGNEQFF.

This clone was counted once. V and J are TRBV2 and TRBJ1-2; D perhaps matches TRBD1 (6 bases). The CDR3 has 21 residues. Per germline, CDR1 SNHLY and CDR2 FYNNEI. V shed 0 bases and J shed 2 bases, with 28 bases lying between them. The CDR3 DNA follows: TGTGCCAGCAGTGAAGCGATCCTAATCAACACAGGGAAGCCGGCCAACTATGGCTACACCTTC. This sequence encodes CASSEAILINTGKPANYGYTF.